This is a list of T cell receptor beta chains from one sample in a study of T-cell reconstitution after alpha-beta-depleted transplantation in children. TCRdb re-called the PCR reads through MiXCR, storing one row per CDR3 protein. This sample has some 440,000 distinct CDR3 sequences, with roughly 15% found just once. Sequenced material: PBMCs, mostly from graft donor cells, taken 360 days after TCRalphabeta/CD19-depleted stem cell transplant. The receptors were sampled from a boy under two years old who had a stem cell transplant for Wiskott-Aldrich syndrome, so the T cells may come from the graft donor. The CDR3 runs from the conserved cysteine through the conserved F or W. The D gene is left open where the match is weak. Not every row has a clone size; where given, it reads once, few, many or a size class.

abundance: few; v_gene: TRBV24-1; d_gene: .; CDR3aa: CATSDPRVSGANVLTF
abundance: few; v_gene: TRBV12-3/TRBV12-4; d_gene: .; CDR3aa: CASSLGRLGNSPLHF
abundance: .; v_gene: TRBV12-3/TRBV12-4; d_gene: TRBD2; CDR3aa: CASSFLGLAGLAYNEQFF
abundance: .; v_gene: TRBV5-1; d_gene: .; CDR3aa: CASSFWENTEAFF
abundance: .; v_gene: TRBV4-1; d_gene: .; CDR3aa: CASSQDGDPGGETQYF
abundance: .; v_gene: TRBV7-2; d_gene: .; CDR3aa: CASSPPDSFYGYTF
abundance: .; v_gene: TRBV5-1; d_gene: TRBD2; CDR3aa: CASSWGLAGWQEETQYF
abundance: .; v_gene: TRBV29-1; d_gene: TRBD1; CDR3aa: CSVDLQGFTDTQYF
abundance: few; v_gene: TRBV5-1; d_gene: TRBD2; CDR3aa: CASGTSGGPTGELFF
abundance: few; v_gene: TRBV7-8; d_gene: TRBD1; CDR3aa: CASSPTGAAEAFF
abundance: few; v_gene: TRBV28; d_gene: .; CDR3aa: CASSFLRGGGVDIQYF
abundance: few; v_gene: TRBV4-1; d_gene: TRBD2; CDR3aa: CASSQTGLADTDTQYF
abundance: .; v_gene: TRBV18; d_gene: .; CDR3aa: CASSLLGQGKAGANVLTF
abundance: many; v_gene: TRBV5-1; d_gene: .; CDR3aa: CASSLPGHQETQYF
abundance: many; v_gene: TRBV6-2/TRBV6-3; d_gene: TRBD2; CDR3aa: CASSPFGVPGLAPSGANVLTF
abundance: .; v_gene: TRBV20-1; d_gene: TRBD2; CDR3aa: CCAKKLAAYTYEQYF
abundance: many; v_gene: TRBV2; d_gene: .; CDR3aa: CASRDGTFAGNEKLFF
abundance: few; v_gene: TRBV7-9; d_gene: .; CDR3aa: CASSLDQGPYNEQFF
abundance: .; v_gene: TRBV12-3/TRBV12-4; d_gene: TRBD2; CDR3aa: CATGTSGSYEQYF
abundance: few; v_gene: TRBV4-1; d_gene: TRBD2; CDR3aa: CASSQFGTSGRSSYNEQFF
abundance: many; v_gene: TRBV28; d_gene: .; CDR3aa: CASTTGWQPQHF
abundance: few; v_gene: TRBV12-3/TRBV12-4; d_gene: TRBD2; CDR3aa: CASSALAGGLYTGELFF
abundance: few; v_gene: TRBV7-9; d_gene: .; CDR3aa: CASSPKGGAPYGYTF
abundance: few; v_gene: TRBV5-6; d_gene: .; CDR3aa: CASSFNGNTDTQYF
abundance: few; v_gene: TRBV27; d_gene: TRBD2; CDR3aa: CASSRLAGGQRTDTQYF
abundance: few; v_gene: TRBV2; d_gene: .; CDR3aa: CASSPQRTDDEQYF
abundance: .; v_gene: TRBV12-3/TRBV12-4; d_gene: TRBD1; CDR3aa: CASSFTHGTGSADTQYF
abundance: few; v_gene: TRBV25-1; d_gene: .; CDR3aa: CASSELGSGPSGQTQYF
abundance: .; v_gene: TRBV24-1; d_gene: .; CDR3aa: CATSDPRLKWGTGELFF
abundance: few; v_gene: TRBV10-3; d_gene: .; CDR3aa: CAISEMETGGNRINYEQYF
abundance: few; v_gene: TRBV20-1; d_gene: .; CDR3aa: CSASRGAASYEQYF
abundance: .; v_gene: TRBV10-3; d_gene: TRBD2; CDR3aa: CAISDPLTGGRTDTQYF
abundance: .; v_gene: TRBV12-3/TRBV12-4; d_gene: TRBD2; CDR3aa: CASGFGLVGSFWEQYF
abundance: .; v_gene: TRBV7-8; d_gene: TRBD2; CDR3aa: CASSLVLVAGVNEQFF
abundance: .; v_gene: TRBV27; d_gene: TRBD1; CDR3aa: CASSFRGLSVEQYF
abundance: .; v_gene: TRBV6-5; d_gene: .; CDR3aa: CASSYTSGWNNEQFF
abundance: few; v_gene: TRBV10-2; d_gene: .; CDR3aa: CASTRDIGGYTF
abundance: .; v_gene: TRBV11-3; d_gene: TRBD1; CDR3aa: CASSSTGGEQYF
abundance: .; v_gene: TRBV29-1; d_gene: .; CDR3aa: CSVAQNYEQYF
abundance: .; v_gene: TRBV25-1; d_gene: .; CDR3aa: CASRPGLPNTGELFF
abundance: .; v_gene: TRBV27; d_gene: .; CDR3aa: CASSLRTPGPGVTKNIQYF
abundance: .; v_gene: TRBV5-1; d_gene: .; CDR3aa: CASSLVGFEDIQYF